Here is one T cell receptor (beta chain) with its context. The data were obtained in a study of blood T cell repertoires in COVID-19. The CDR3 is made up of 14 amino acids. CDR1 and CDR2 (germline): SGHAT, FQNNGV. J gave up 5 bases and V 1 base, and 5 bases lay outside the gene matches. Original analysis: Estimates of nucleated cell counts were drawn from the amplification of reference gene primers. Method: immunoSEQ multiplex PCR; TCRdb's copy keeps in-frame clones and lacks some. Clone size and the V and J calls come from that table; the DNA yielded D and trimming. The data show some 130,000 clones, around 83% seen once.

Input material: peripheral blood. V and J are TRBV11-2 and TRBJ2-7; 7 bases are shared with TRBD1. This clonotype originated in a man aged 40-50 years with active or convalescent COVID-19. The CDR3 bases are TGTGCCAGCAGCTTAGGAACAGGGGTCAACGAGCAGTACTTC. Protein sequence: CASSLGTGVNEQYF.